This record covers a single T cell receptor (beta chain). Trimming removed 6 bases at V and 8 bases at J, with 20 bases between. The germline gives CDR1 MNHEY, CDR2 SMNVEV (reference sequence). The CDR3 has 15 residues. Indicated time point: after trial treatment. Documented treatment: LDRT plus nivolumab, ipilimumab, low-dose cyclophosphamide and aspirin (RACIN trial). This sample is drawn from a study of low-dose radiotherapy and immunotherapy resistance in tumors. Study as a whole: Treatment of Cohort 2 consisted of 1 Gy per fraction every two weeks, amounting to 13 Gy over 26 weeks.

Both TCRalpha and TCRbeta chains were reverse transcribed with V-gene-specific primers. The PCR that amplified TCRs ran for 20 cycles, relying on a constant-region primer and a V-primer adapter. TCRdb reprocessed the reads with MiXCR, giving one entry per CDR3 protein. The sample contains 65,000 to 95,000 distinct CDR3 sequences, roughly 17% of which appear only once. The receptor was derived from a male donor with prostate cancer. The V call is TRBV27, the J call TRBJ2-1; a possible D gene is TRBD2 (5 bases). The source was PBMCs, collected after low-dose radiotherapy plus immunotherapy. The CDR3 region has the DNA TGTGCCAGCAGCGTCCCGCGGGTAGCTACCGATGAGCAGTTCTTC. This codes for CASSVPRVATDEQFF.